The 10 T cell receptor beta chains presented below share a single source sample, sequenced in a study of chemoradiotherapy in HPV16-positive cancers. Measured with immunoSEQ multiplex PCR; TCRdb has only the in-frame clones, and not every one. Here the sample spans 9,500 to 15,000 clones, almost 90% being singletons. This material was acquired from a patient who underwent chemoradiotherapy. These receptors were collected from a human donor with HPV-associated anogenital cancer.

The chain couples TRBV5-1 to TRBJ2-7; D is possibly TRBD1 (6 bases). The CDR3 extends over 13 amino acids. Trimming removed 6 bases from V and 3 bases from J, with 13 bases in between. Germline lookup yields CDR1 SGHRS and CDR2 YFSETQ. This CDR3 is CASKVGQRYEQYF. The CDR3 nucleotides are TGCGCCAGCAAGGTTGGACAGCGCTACGAGCAGTACTTC.

Here the CDR3 DNA reads TGTGCCAGCAGTTACGATGGGACAGGCTCCTACGAGCAGTACTTC. It yields the protein CASSYDGTGSYEQYF. The rearrangement links TRBV6-6 to TRBJ2-7; the match to TRBD1 covers 8 bases. Losses at the gene ends were 2 bases for V and 0 bases for J; bases not matched to a gene: 3. The germline V gene encodes CDR1 MNHNY and CDR2 SVGAGI (reference sequence). This CDR3 has 15 amino acids.

The V gene is TRBV6-5, the J gene TRBJ1-6, with no clear D. V was pared by 5 bases and J by 7 bases, with 12 bases between. The CDR3 contains 14 residues. Germline V gene data show CDR1 as MNHEY and CDR2 as SVGAGI. The CDR3 sequence: CASSAGPWNSPLHF. The CDR3 DNA follows: TGTGCCAGCAGTGCCGGGCCGTGGAATTCACCCCTCCACTTT.

The rearrangement joins TRBV9 to TRBJ2-7; TRBD2 matches at 11 bases. Germline lookup yields CDR1 SGDLS and CDR2 YYNGEE. CDR3 length: 14 amino acids. V dropped 2 bases and J dropped 3; count of bases not matched to a gene: 1. The chain's CDR3 is CASSVGTSGYEQYF. The CDR3 DNA reads as TGTGCCAGCAGCGTGGGGACTAGCGGCTACGAGCAGTACTTC.

The chain employs TRBV11-2 and TRBJ2-3, with unresolved D. V was pared by 2 bases and J by 0 bases, with 9 bases between. CDR1 and CDR2 (germline): SGHAT, FQNNGV. The CDR3 has 15 amino acids. The DNA of the CDR3 is TGTGCCAGCAGCTTATTTTTGGCTAGCACAGATACGCAGTATTTT. Translated, it gives CASSLFLASTDTQYF.

The chain is built from TRBV6-1 and TRBJ2-7, with a tentative D call TRBD1 (7 bases). Germline loops: CDR1 MNHNS, CDR2 SASEGT. The CDR3 runs 15 residues. V dropped 6 bases and J dropped 3 bases, with 18 bases sitting between them. The CDR3 DNA is TGTGCCAGCAGCACCAGGGGGGACTCTTTCTACGAGCAGTACTTC. The encoded protein is CASSTRGDSFYEQYF.

The chain links TRBV18 to TRBJ1-1; weak D call: TRBD1 (6 bases). Trimming pared 2 bases from V and 2 bases from J, leaving 9 bases between. The V gene's germline CDR1 is KGHSH and CDR2 LQKENI. This CDR3 contains 14 residues. This chain's CDR3 is CASSPGQSNTEAFF. The CDR3 DNA reads as TGTGCCAGCTCACCAGGACAGTCAAACACTGAAGCTTTCTTT.

This clone appeared a single time. This rearrangement joins TRBV7-2 to TRBJ2-3; 11 positions agree with TRBD2. In germline, CDR1 is SGHTA, CDR2 FQGNSA. The trim removed 5 bases at V and 2 bases at J, leaving 6 bases unmatched. The CDR3 totals 16 residues. This chain's CDR3 is CASSRGLAVFTDTQYF. In nucleotides, the CDR3 is TGTGCCAGCAGCCGGGGACTAGCGGTCTTCACAGATACGCAGTATTTT.

The J gene is TRBJ2-3, the V gene TRBV29-1, with 9 positions matching TRBD1. The CDR3 totals 13 residues. J was trimmed by 8 bases and V by 7 bases; bases with no gene match: 10. Germline CDR1 and CDR2: SQVTM and ANQGSEA. The CDR3 here is CSGTGAVESTQYF. The CDR3 DNA is TGCAGCGGGACAGGGGCGGTCGAAAGTACGCAGTATTTT.

This sequence joins TRBV29-1 and TRBJ2-1, with D unresolved. Trimming removed 7 bases at V and 4 bases at J, with 14 bases between. Germline assignment: CDR1 SQVTM and CDR2 ANQGSEA. The CDR3 is made up of 13 amino acids. CDR3 DNA: TGCAGCGCCCCAACTGGAGAGTACAATGAGCAGTTCTTC. Protein sequence: CSAPTGEYNEQFF.